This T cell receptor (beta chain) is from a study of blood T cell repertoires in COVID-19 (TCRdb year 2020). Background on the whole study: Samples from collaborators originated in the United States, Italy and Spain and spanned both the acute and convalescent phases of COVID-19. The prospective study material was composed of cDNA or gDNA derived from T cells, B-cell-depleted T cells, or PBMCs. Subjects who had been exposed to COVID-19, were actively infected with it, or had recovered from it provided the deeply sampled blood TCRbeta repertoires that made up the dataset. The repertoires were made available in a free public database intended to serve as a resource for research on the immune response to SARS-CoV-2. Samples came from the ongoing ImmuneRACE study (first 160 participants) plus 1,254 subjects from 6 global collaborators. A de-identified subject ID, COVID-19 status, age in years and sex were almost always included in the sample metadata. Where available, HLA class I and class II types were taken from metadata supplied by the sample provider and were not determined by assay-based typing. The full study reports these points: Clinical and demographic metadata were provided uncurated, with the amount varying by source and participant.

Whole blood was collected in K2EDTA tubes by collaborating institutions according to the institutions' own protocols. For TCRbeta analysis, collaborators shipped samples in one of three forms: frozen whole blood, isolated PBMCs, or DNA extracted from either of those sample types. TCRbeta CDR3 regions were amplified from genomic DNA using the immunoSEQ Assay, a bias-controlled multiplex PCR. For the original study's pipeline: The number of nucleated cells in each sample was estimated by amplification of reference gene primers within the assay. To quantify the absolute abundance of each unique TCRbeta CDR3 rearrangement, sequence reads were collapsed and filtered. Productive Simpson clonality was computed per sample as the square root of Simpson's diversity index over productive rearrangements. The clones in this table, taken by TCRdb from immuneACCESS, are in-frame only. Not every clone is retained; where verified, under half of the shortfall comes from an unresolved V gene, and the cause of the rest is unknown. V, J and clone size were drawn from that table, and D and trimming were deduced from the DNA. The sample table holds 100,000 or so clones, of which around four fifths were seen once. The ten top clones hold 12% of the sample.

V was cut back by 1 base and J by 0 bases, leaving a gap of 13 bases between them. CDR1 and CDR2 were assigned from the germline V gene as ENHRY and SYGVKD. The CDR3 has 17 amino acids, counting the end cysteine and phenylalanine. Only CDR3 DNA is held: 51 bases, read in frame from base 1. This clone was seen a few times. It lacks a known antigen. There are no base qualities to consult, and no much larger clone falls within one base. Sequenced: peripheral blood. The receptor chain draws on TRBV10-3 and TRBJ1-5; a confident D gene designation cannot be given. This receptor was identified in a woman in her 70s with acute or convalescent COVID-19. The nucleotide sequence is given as TGTGCCATCAGTGAGTTTCTCGACACCGATAGCAATCAGCCCCAGCATTTT. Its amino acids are CAISEFLDTDSNQPQHF.